This T cell receptor (beta chain) was recovered during a study of persistence of HIV-infected CD4 T cells (TCRdb year 2020). In terms of the full investigation: The study isolated CMV- and HIV-1 Gag-responding CD4+ T cells from ART-treated individuals to examine antigen-driven clonal expansion of HIV-1-infected cells. Peripheral blood samples of up to about 180 mL were taken at multiple time points, with the exception of a couple of participants who underwent leukapheresis at a single time point. Cross-participant TCR cluster analysis included roughly 8 participants for CMV and over five participants for Gag. The median time the participants had spent on suppressive ART was roughly eight years. TCRbeta sequencing assessed the clonality of all cells in each sorted population, while proviral sequencing assessed the clonality of infected cells.

The immunoSEQ hsTCRB assay version 4, run in survey mode, was used to sequence TCRbeta repertoires from genomic DNA. For TCRbeta sequencing, genomic DNA was diluted to around 10 ng/uL, with up to 1 ug used per sample. As for how the authors treated the data: Analysis of the TCRbeta data was done in ImmunoSeq Analyzer 3.0, and diversity was computed on productive nucleotide rearrangements. Using the Immunarch R package, the improved Chao index served to estimate lower-bound TCR diversity and the Gini coefficient served to estimate clonality. Different nucleotide rearrangements encoding the same CDR3beta amino acid sequence were counted as distinct clonotypes. TCRbeta sequences significantly enriched in antigen-responding cells relative to anti-CD3/anti-CD28-activated cells were identified by differential abundance analysis. TCRs were clustered by predicted peptide-MHC specificity with GLIPH2, both within individual participants and across merged participant data sets. TCRdb took over this immuneACCESS table, retaining in-frame rearrangements with V and J assigned. Such tables are incomplete; in checked studies, under half of the missing clones stem from an unresolved V gene, and the remainder is unexplained. That table furnishes V, J and clone size, whereas the DNA furnished D and trimming. The sample table lists approximately 30,000 clones, about four fifths of them with a count of one. Jointly, the top ten make up approximately 4.6% of the sample.

A word on this clone: No antigen is known for it. Per-base qualities were not stored, and no clone one base away is much larger.

Measured from the cysteine to the phenylalanine, the CDR3 is 13 residues long. Only CDR3 DNA is held: 39 bases, read in frame from base 1. Sequences SGHNT (CDR1) and YYREEE (CDR2) are obtained from the germline V gene (reference sequence). Between the V and J ends, shortened by 2 bases and 1 base respectively, the junction contains 6 bases. What the work shows at the level of the full study, not this receptor alone: Degenerate expanded CDR3beta sequences were enriched in antigen-responding cells, suggesting convergent selection of CD4+ responses to CMV and Gag. TCRbeta richness in CMV- and Gag-responding cells was significantly lower than in anti-CD3/anti-CD28-responding cells; CMV-responding cells had higher oligoclonality than CD3/CD28-stimulated and Gag-responding cells. A correlation was observed between TCR oligoclonality and proviral oligoclonality within the same sorted populations. Because the TCR analyses were done in bulk, restricting them to just the rare CMV-responding cells that actually carried HIV-1 proviruses was not possible. The study involved few individuals and tested only a limited range of antigens.

This sample's treatment or condition label indicates: suppressive antiretroviral therapy. Lysates of CMV-infected fibroblasts at around 10 ug/mL were used to stimulate the cells. Memory CD4+ T cells that did not respond, being CD40L-negative, CD69-negative and CD45RO-high, were sorted as memory populations depleted of antigen-responding cells. Participants were HIV-1-infected adults who started suppressive ART during chronic infection. For at least 4 years, participants had undetectable plasma HIV-1 RNA, below 50 copies/mL. To be included, a participant needed positive CMV serology and a CD4+ T cell count above 400 cells/uL. Before stimulation, PBMCs were isolated using density centrifugation and depleted of CD8+ T cells. Stimulation of CD8-depleted PBMCs was carried out for approximately 17 hours with anti-CD28/CD49d costimulation, CD40-blocking antibody and enfuvirtide, to prevent new infections. Cell sorting was performed on a Beckman Coulter MoFlo Legacy or XDP sorter, and dead cells were excluded with propidium iodide. Genomic DNA was extracted using the QIAamp DNA Mini Kit for samples with more than one million cells and using the Quick-DNA Microprep Kit for all other samples.

This sequence originates from an adult man with HIV who was CMV-seropositive. The material sequenced was CD4+ T cells sorted from PBMCs after approximately 19-hour stimulation, taken from a patient who received antiretroviral therapy. In the paper's terms, the cell subset or site label means: CD40L-CD69- CD45RO-high memory CD4 T cells not responding to CMV lysate. The rearrangement combines TRBV5-4 with TRBJ1-1; the D gene identity is not certain. The CDR3 region reads CASSFMGNTEAFF. The DNA reads as follows: TGTGCCAGCAGCTTTATGGGGAACACTGAAGCTTTCTTT.